This T cell receptor (beta chain) was sequenced in a study of blood T cell repertoires in COVID-19. On the study more broadly: Donors in the United States, Italy and Spain gave samples during acute or convalescent COVID-19. Nucleic acid was either cDNA or gDNA, and it came from T cells, B-cell-depleted T cells, or PBMCs.

Seattle patient enrollment occurred during active infection, with longitudinal follow-up thereafter. There are a few counts of this clone. In the authors' methods: Amplification of reference gene primers was used by the study to estimate nucleated cell counts. Libraries were prepared by immunoSEQ multiplex PCR; TCRdb keeps only in-frame clonotypes and omits some of them. V and J calls and clone size are those listed in that table; D and trimming were worked out from the DNA. The table records a few hundred thousand clones, roughly nine tenths of them present only once. Germline V lookup: CDR1 SEHNR, CDR2 FQNEAQ (reference sequence). Losses at the gene ends were 6 bases for V and 3 bases for J; bases not matched to a gene: 8. The CDR3 sequence is 15 residues long.

The material sequenced was peripheral blood. This chain connects TRBV7-9 to TRBJ1-3; 7 bases line up with TRBD1. The receptor comes from a woman aged 25 to 39 with COVID-19, enrolled during active disease. The CDR3 spells CASRPDRAFGNTIYF. As DNA, the CDR3 is TGTGCCAGCAGACCTGACAGGGCTTTTGGAAACACCATATATTTT.